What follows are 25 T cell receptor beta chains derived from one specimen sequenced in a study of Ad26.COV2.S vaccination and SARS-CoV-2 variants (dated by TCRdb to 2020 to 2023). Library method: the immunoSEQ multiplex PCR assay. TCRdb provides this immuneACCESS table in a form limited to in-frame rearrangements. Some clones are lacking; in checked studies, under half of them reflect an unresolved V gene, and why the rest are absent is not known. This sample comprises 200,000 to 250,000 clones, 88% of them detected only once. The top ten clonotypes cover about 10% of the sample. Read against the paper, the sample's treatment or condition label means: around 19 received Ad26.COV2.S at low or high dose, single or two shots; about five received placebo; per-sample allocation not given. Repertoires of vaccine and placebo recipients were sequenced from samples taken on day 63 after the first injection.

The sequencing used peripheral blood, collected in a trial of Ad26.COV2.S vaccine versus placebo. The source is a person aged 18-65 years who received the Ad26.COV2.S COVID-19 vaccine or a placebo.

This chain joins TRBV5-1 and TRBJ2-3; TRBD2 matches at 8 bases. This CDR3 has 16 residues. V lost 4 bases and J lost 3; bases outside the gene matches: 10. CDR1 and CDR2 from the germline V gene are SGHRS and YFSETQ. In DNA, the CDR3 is TGCGCCAGCAGCCATGGCCGGGGGGGAGAAACAGATACGCAGTATTTT. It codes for CASSHGRGGETDTQYF.

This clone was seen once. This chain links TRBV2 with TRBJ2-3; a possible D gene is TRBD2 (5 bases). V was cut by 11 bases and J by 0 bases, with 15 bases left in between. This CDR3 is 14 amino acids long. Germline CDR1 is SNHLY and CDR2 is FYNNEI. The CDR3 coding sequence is TGTGCCGGCGCCCAAGCGGCCAGCACAGATACGCAGTATTTT. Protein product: CAGAQAASTDTQYF.

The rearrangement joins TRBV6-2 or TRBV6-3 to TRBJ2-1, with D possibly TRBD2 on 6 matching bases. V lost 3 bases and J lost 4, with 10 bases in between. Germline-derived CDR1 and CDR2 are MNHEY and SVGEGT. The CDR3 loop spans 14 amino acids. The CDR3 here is CASSYGRGYNEQFF. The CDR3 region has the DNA TGTGCCAGCAGTTATGGCCGGGGGTACAATGAGCAGTTCTTC.

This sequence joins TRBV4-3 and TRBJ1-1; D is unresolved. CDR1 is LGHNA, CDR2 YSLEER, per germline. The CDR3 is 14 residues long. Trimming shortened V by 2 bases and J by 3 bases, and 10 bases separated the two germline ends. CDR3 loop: CASSQTLWDTEAFF. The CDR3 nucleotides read TGCGCCAGCAGCCAAACACTTTGGGACACTGAAGCTTTCTTT.

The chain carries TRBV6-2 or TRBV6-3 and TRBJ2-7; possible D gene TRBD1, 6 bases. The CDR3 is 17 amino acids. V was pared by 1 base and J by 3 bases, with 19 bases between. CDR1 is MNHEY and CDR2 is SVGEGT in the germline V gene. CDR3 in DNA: TGTGCCAGCAGTTACTATCCGGGACATCAACTGGGCTACGAGCAGTACTTC. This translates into CASSYYPGHQLGYEQYF.

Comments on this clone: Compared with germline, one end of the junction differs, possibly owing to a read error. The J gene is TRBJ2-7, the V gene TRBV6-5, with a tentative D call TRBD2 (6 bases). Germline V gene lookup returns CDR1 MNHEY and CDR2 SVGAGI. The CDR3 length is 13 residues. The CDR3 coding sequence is TGTGCCAGCAGTTCCGGAGGGGACGGAGTGTATGCGTTC. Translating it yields CASSSGGDGVYAF.

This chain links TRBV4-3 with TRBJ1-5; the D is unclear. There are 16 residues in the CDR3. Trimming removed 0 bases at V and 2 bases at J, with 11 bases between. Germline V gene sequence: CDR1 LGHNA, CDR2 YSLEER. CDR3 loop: CASSQDLGVRNQPQHF. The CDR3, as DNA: TGCGCCAGCAGCCAAGATCTGGGAGTGCGCAATCAGCCCCAGCATTTT.

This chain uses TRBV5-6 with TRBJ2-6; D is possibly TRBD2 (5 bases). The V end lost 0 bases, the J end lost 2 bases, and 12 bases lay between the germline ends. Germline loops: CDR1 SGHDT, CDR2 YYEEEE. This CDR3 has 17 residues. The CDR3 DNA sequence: TGTGCCAGCAGCTTGGTACCGGGATCCGCTGGGGCCAACGTCCTGACTTTC. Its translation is CASSLVPGSAGANVLTF.

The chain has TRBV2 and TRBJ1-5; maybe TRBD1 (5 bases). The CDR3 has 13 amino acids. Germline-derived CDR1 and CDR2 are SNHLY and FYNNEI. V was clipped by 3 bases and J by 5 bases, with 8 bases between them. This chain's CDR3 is CASSDPGDQPQHF. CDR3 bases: TGTGCCAGCAGTGATCCGGGGGATCAGCCCCAGCATTTT.

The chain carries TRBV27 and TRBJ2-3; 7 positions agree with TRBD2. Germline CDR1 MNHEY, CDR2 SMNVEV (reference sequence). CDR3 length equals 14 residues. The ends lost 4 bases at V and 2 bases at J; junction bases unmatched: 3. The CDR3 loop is CASSWGGYTDTQYF. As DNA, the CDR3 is TGTGCCAGCAGTTGGGGGGGGTACACAGATACGCAGTATTTT.

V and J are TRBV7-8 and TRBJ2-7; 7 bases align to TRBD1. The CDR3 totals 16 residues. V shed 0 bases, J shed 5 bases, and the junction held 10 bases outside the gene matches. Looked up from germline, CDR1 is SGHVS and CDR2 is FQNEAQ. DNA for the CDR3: TGTGCCAGCAGCTTAGCGAGAACAGGGGTGTCTCACGAGCAGTACTTC. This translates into CASSLARTGVSHEQYF.

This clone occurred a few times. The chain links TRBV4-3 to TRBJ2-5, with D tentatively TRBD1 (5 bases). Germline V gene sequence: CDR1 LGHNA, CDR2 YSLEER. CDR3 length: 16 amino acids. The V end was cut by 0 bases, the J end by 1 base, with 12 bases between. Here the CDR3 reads CASSQEGQGTQETQYF. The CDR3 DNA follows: TGCGCCAGCAGCCAAGAGGGGCAGGGTACCCAAGAGACCCAGTACTTC.

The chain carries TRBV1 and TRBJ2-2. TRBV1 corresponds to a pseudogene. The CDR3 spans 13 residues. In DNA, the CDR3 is TGCACCAGCAGGCCTAAAGGCACCGGGGAGCTGTTTTTT. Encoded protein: CTSRPKGTGELFF.

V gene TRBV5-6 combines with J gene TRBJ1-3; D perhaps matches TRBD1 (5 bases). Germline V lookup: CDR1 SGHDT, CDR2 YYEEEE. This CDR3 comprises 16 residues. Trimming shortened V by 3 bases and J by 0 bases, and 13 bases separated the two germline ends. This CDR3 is CASSSPGLNSGNTIYF. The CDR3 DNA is TGTGCCAGCAGCTCGCCGGGACTAAACTCTGGAAACACCATATATTTT.

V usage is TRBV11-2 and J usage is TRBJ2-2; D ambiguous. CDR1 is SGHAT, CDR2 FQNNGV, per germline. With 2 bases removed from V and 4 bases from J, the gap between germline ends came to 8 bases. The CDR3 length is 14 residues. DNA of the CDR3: TGTGCCAGCAGCTTAATCCGATCCACCGGGGAGCTGTTTTTT. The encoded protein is CASSLIRSTGELFF.

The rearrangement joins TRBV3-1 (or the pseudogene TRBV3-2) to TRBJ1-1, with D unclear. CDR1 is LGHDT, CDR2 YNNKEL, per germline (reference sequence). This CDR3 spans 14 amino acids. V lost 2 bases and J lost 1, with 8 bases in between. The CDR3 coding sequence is TGTGCCAGCAGCCAAAGGCCGCGGAACACTGAAGCTTTCTTT. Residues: CASSQRPRNTEAFF.

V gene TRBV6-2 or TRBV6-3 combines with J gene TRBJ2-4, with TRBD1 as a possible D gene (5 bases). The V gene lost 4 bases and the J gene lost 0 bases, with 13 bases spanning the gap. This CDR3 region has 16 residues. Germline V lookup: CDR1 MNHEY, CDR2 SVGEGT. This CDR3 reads CASSSMGQLAKNIQYF. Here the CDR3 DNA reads TGTGCCAGCAGTTCAATGGGGCAACTAGCCAAAAACATTCAGTACTTC.

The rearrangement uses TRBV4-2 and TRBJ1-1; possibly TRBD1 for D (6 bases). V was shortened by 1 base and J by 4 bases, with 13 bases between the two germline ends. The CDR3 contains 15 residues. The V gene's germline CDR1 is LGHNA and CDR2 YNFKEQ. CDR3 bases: TGTGCCAGCAGCCAAGGGACCACAGGGAGCACTGAAGCTTTCTTT. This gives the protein CASSQGTTGSTEAFF.

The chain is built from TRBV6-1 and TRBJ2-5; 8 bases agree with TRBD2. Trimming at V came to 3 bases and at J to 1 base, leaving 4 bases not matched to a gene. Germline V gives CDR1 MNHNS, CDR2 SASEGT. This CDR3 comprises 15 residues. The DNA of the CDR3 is TGTGCCAGCAGTGACGTAGCGGGGCCCCAAGAGACCCAGTACTTC. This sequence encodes CASSDVAGPQETQYF.

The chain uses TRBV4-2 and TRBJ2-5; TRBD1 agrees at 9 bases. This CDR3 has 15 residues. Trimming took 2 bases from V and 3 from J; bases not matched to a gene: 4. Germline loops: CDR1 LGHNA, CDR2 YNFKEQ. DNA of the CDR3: TGTGCCAGCAGCCAAACGACAGGGGGTGAAGAGACCCAGTACTTC. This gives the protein CASSQTTGGEETQYF.

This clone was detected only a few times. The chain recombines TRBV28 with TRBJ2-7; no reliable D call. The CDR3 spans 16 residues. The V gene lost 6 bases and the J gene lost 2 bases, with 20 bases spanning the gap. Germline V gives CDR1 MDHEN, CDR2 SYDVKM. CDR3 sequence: CASRALDLSITYEQYF. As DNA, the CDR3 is TGTGCCAGCAGGGCCCTTGACCTTTCCATTACCTACGAGCAGTACTTC.

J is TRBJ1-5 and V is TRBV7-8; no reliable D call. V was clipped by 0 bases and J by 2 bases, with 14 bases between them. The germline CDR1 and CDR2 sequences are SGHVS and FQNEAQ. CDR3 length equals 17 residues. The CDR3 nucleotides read TGTGCCAGCAGCTTAGCGCAGGAGGTGGTGGGCAATCAGCCCCAGCATTTT. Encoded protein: CASSLAQEVVGNQPQHF.

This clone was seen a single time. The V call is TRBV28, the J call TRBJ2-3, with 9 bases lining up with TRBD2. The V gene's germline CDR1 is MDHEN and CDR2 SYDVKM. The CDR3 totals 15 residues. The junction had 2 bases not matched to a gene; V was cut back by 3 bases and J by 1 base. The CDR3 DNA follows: TGTGCCAGCAGTTTGGAGCGGGGGGGCACAGATACGCAGTATTTT. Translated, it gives CASSLERGGTDTQYF.

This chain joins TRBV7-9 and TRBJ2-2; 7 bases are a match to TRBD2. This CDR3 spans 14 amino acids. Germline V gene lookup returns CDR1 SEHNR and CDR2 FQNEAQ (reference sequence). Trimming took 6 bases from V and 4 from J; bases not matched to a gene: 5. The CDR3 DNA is TGTGCCAGCAGAGGGAGGGCCGTCACCGGGGAGCTGTTTTTT. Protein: CASRGRAVTGELFF.

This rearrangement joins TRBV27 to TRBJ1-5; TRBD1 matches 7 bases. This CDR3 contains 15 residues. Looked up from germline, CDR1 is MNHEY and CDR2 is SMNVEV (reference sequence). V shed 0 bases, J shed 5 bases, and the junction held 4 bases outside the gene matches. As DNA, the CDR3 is TGTGCCAGCAGTTTATCGGGACAGAGATATCAGCCCCAGCATTTT. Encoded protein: CASSLSGQRYQPQHF.